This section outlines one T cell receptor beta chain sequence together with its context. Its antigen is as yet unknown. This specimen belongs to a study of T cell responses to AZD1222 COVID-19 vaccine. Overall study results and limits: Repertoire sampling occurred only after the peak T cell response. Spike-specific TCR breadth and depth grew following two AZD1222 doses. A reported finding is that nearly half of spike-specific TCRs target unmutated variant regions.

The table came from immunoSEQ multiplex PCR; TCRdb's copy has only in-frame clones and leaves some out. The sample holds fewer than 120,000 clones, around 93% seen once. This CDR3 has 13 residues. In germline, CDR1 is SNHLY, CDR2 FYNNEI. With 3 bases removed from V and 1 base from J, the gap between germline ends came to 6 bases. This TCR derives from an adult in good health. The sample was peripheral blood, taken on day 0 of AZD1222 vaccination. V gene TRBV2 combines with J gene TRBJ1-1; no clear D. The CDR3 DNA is TGTGCCAGCAGTGACAGCGGGAACACTGAAGCTTTCTTT. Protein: CASSDSGNTEAFF.